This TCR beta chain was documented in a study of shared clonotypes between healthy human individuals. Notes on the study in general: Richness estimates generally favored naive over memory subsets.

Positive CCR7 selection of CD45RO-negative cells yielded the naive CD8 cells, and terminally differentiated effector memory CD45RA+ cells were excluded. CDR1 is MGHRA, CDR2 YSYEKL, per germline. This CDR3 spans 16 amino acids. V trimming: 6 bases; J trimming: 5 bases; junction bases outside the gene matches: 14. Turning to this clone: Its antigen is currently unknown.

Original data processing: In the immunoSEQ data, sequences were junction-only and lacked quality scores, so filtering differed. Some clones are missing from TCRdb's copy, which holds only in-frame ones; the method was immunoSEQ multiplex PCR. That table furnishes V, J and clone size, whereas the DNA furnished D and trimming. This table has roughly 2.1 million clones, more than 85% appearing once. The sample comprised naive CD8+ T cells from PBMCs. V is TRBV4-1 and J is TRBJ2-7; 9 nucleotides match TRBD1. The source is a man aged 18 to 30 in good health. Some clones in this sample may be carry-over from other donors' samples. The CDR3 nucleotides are TGCGCCAGCAGGCCCACCCCCCGGACAGGGGTTGACGAGCAGTACTTC. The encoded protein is CASRPTPRTGVDEQYF.